This TCR beta chain was observed in a study of CD8 T cells in ankylosing spondylitis. Quantitative 5'-RACE with molecular barcodes produced the TCR beta libraries. TCRdb re-analysed the 5' RACE reads in MiXCR, keeping a single row per CDR3 protein. This table holds some 400,000 distinct CDR3 sequences, approximately 20% found once. In the case of this clonotype: The antigen is not known.

The V gene end was trimmed by 5 bases and the J gene end by 6 bases; junction bases not matched to a gene: 14. Looked up from germline, CDR1 is DFQATT and CDR2 is SNEGSKA (reference sequence). The CDR3 length is 16 residues. General observations from the study: As reported, disease-linked clones showed significant enrichment in matched ankylosing spondylitis synovial fluid. With a CD8+ phenotype, disease-linked clones were relatively rare in peripheral blood. Characteristic of ankylosing spondylitis blood, it appeared, was a TCR beta motif comprising eight highly homologous variants.

V usage is TRBV20-1 and J usage is TRBJ2-5, with 11 bases lining up with TRBD2. The receptor comes from a male donor with ankylosing spondylitis. The specimen sequenced was blood, either unsorted or a sorted T cell fraction (not recorded which). The CDR3 is CSASQGVAGGPQTQYF. Written as DNA, the CDR3 is TGCAGTGCTTCCCAAGGAGTAGCGGGAGGGCCACAGACCCAGTACTTC.